Described below is a single T cell receptor beta chain sequence and its context. Its antigen remains unidentified. Nothing much larger sits one base from this clone, and base qualities are not available. Ficoll-Paque density gradient centrifugation was used to isolate PBMCs. These data are taken from a study of T-cell memory formation after mild COVID-19 (dated by TCRdb to the early 2020s). Background for the entire study: TCR sequence clusters from the two donors were found to be largely donor specific. In a couple of donors, T-cell clones that expanded and contracted after mild COVID-19 were tracked by sequencing TCRalpha and TCRbeta repertoires over time. The cohort comprised two young, previously healthy adult volunteers, one female and one male.

TCRdb names Illumina NovaSeq 6000 as the instrument used. TCRalpha and TCRbeta cDNA libraries were constructed by 5'RACE with constant-segment primers, with sample barcodes and unique molecular identifiers being introduced. RNA was extracted from every sample with Trizol reagent. Library amplification was performed in two PCR steps, and a second sample barcode and Illumina TruSeq adapters were introduced in the second step. Sequencing of the libraries was done on an Illumina NovaSeq, producing 2 x 150 bp paired-end reads. The original methods were these. Demultiplexing of reads and collapsing into UMI-guided consensus sequences were performed with migec v1.2.7. Using mixcr v2.1.11, UMI consensuses were aligned to TRA and TRB V and J templates and then assembled into clonotypes. Expanded or contracted clonotypes were those called significant by both edgeR and NoisET, with noise models trained on biological replicates. For edgeR calls, the thresholds were a false discovery rate-adjusted p below 0.01 and a log2 fold-change of 1. As an exploratory analysis of dynamics, PCA with hierarchical clustering was applied to max-normalized trajectories of the 1000 most abundant clonotypes. Separately sequenced CD4+ and CD8+ repertoires were used to assign a CD4 or CD8 phenotype to each responding clone. TCRdb's own reprocessing of the public reads used fastp at Q25 and MiXCR and kept productive beta chains. Every distinct CDR3 protein forms one entry, paired with its most common genes and DNA. These V and J calls are TCRdb output, not the study's own analysis. The sample records about 130,000 distinct CDR3 sequences, around 15% of which are singletons. The top ten clones comprise roughly 5.2% of the sample.

Study-wide findings and limitations: The second-wave clones that peaked on day 37 were not confirmed to be SARS-CoV-2 specific. Contracting CD4+ clones appeared mostly in the CM and EM memory subsets, whereas CD8+ clones were enriched in EMRA. The study covered only a couple of mild cases, and larger cohorts including severe cases with pre-infection samples were considered necessary. The detection of some responding clones in pre-infection memory suggests that pre-existing cross-reactive memory T cells joined the SARS-CoV-2 response. Balanced CD4/CD8 phenotypes were observed for clones contracting from day 15 to 85, whereas a bias towards CD4+ was observed for a second wave of clones expanding from day 15 to 37.

Here V drops 5 bases and J drops 4 bases, and the junction holds 7 bases not matched to any gene. CDR3 length: 15 amino acids, cysteine to phenylalanine. Only CDR3 DNA remains: 45 bases, in frame from the first base. CDR1 and CDR2, per the germline V gene, are SGHTA and FQGNSA. Material: PBMCs or a T cell subset sorted from them (not recorded which). The sequence derives from a man aged 18 to 29 who had mild COVID-19 (a few samples of this study predate the infection). The sample titles of this study are shuffled in the database, so cell type and time point are left out; the donor was told from shared clones. The rearrangement joined TRBV7-2 to TRBJ2-3; 9 junctional bases match TRBD2. The sequenced DNA is TGTGCCAGCAGCCGAAATAGCGGGAGCGCAGATACGCAGTATTTT. Translation gives CASSRNSGSADTQYF. The full variable domain, with segments outside the CDR3 supplied by the reference TRBV7-2 and TRBJ2-3 proteins, appears as GAGVSQSPSNKVTEKGKDVELRCDPISGHTALYWYRQSLGQGLEFLIYFQGNSAPDKSGLPSDRFSAERTGGSVSTLTIQRTQQEDSAVYLCASSRNSGSADTQYFGPGTRLTVL.